This T cell receptor beta chain was documented in a study of T cell responses to AZD1222 COVID-19 vaccine. Whole-study findings and limits: Increased Spike-specific TCR breadth and depth were observed after two AZD1222 doses. Donors, mostly white British, included more females; clonal diversity was possibly underestimated.

The method was immunoSEQ multiplex PCR; TCRdb's version includes in-frame clones alone and lacks a portion of them. Of some 69,000 clones listed, less than 90% were seen once; the top ten hold about 23%. Germline V gene sequence: CDR1 SGHAT, CDR2 FQNNGV. There are 14 residues in the CDR3. V shed 3 bases, J shed 4 bases, and the junction held 4 bases outside the gene matches. With regard to this clone: The antigen is unknown.

This clonotype was sampled from an adult who received the AZD1222 COVID-19 vaccine. The starting material was peripheral blood, obtained 28 days after the second AZD1222 dose. V usage is TRBV11-2 and J usage is TRBJ1-2; 8 bases match TRBD1. For the CDR3, the DNA is TGTGCCAGCAGCTTCGGACAGGGAGGCTATGGCTACACCTTC. Its translation: CASSFGQGGYGYTF.